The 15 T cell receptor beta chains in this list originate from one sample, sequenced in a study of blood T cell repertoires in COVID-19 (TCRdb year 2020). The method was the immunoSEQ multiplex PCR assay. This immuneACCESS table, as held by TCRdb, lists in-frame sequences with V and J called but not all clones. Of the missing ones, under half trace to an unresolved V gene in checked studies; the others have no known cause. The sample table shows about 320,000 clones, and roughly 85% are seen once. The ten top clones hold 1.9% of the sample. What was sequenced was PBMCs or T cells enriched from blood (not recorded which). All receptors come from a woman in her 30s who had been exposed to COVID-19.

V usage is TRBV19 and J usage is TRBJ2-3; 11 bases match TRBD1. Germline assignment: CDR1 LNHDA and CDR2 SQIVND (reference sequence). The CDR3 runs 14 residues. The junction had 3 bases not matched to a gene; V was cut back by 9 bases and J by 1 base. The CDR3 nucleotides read TGTGCCAGCCGGACAGGGGGCGGCACAGATACGCAGTATTTT. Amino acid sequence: CASRTGGGTDTQYF.

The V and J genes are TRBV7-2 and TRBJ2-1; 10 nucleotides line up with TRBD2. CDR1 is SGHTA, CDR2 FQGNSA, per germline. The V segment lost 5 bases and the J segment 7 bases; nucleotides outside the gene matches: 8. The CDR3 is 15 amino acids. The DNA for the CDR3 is TGTGCCAGCAGCCCTACTAGCGGGGCCGGGAATGAGCAGTTCTTC. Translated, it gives CASSPTSGAGNEQFF.

The CDR3 region is CASLPRADPRGAQHF. CDR3 coding DNA: TGTGCCAGTCTCCCTAGGGCAGACCCTCGGGGAGCCCAGCATTTT. The J gene is TRBJ1-5, the V gene TRBV19; D not resolved. Trimming stripped 8 bases from V and 11 bases from J, with 25 bases between. This CDR3 is 15 amino acids long. Germline CDR1 and CDR2: LNHDA and SQIVND (reference sequence). Using reference TRBV19 and TRBJ1-5 for the parts outside the CDR3, the full variable domain is DGGITQSPKYLFRKEGQNVTLSCEQNLNHDAMYWYRQDPGQGLRLIYYSQIVNDFQKGDIAEGYSVSREKKESFPLTVTSAQKNPTAFYLCASLPRADPRGAQHFGDGTRLSIL.

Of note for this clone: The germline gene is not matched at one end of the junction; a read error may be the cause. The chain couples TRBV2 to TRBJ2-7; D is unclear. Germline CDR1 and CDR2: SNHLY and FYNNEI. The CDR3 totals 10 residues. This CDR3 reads CASSEARPDF. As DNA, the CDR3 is TGTGCCAGCAGTGAAGCGCGCCCGGACTTC. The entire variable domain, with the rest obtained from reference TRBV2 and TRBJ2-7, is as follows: EPEVTQTPSHQVTQMGQEVILRCVPISNHLYFYWYRQILGQKVEFLVSFYNNEISEKSEIFDDQFSVERPDGSNFTLKIRSTKLEDSAMYFCASSEARPDFGPGTRLTVT.

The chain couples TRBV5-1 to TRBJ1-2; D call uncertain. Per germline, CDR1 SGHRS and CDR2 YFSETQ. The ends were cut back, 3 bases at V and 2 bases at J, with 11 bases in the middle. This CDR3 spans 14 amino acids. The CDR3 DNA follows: TGCGCCAGCAGCTCCAGAACATTGAACTATGGCTACACCTTC. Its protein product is CASSSRTLNYGYTF.

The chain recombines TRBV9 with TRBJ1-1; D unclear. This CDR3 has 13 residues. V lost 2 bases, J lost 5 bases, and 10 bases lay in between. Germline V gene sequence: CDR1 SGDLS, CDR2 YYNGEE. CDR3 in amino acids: CASSVEYSTEAFF. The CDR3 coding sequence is TGTGCCAGCAGCGTTGAGTATTCGACTGAAGCTTTCTTT.

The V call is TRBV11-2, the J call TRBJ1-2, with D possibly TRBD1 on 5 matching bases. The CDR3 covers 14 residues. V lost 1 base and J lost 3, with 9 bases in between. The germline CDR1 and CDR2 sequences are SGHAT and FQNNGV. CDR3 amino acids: CASSLGLGDYGYTF. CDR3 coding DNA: TGTGCCAGCAGCTTAGGTCTAGGGGACTATGGCTACACCTTC.

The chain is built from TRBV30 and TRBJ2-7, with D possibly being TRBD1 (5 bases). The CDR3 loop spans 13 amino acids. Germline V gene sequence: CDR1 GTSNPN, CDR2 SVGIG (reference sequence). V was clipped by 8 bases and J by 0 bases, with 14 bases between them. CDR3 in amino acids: CAGQQGLSYEQYF. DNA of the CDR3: TGTGCCGGGCAGCAGGGTCTCTCCTACGAGCAGTACTTC. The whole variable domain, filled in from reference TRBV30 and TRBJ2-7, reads SQTIHQWPATLVQPVGSPLSLECTVEGTSNPNLYWYRQAAGRGLQLLFYSVGIGQISSEVPQNLSASRPQDRQFILSSKKLLLSDSGFYLCAGQQGLSYEQYFGPGTRLTVT.

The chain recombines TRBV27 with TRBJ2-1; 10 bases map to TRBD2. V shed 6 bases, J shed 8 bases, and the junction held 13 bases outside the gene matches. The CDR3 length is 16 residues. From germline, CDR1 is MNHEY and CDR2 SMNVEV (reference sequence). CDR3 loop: CASRTESSGRFDEQFF. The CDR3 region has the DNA TGTGCCAGCAGAACCGAATCTAGCGGGAGATTCGATGAGCAGTTCTTC.

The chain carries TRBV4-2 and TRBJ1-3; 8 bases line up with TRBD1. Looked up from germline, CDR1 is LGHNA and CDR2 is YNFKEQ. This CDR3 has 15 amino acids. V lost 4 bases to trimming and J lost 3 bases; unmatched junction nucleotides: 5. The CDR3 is CASSRGQGDGNTIYF. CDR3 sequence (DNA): TGTGCCAGCAGCCGCGGACAGGGCGATGGAAACACCATATATTTT.

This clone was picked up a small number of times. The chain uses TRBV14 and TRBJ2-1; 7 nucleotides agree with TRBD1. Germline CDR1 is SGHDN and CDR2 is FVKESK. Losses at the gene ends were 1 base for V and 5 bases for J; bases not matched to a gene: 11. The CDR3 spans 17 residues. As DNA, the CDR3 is TGTGCCAGCAGCCAAGTTACGCGGGCAGACAGGGACAATGAGCAGTTCTTC. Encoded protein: CASSQVTRADRDNEQFF.

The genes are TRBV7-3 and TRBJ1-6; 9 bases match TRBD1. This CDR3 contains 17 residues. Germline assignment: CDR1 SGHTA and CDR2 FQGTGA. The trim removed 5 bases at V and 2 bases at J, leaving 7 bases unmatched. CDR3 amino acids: CASSLWDREAYNSPLHF. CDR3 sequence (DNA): TGTGCCAGCAGCCTATGGGACAGGGAGGCCTATAATTCACCCCTCCACTTT. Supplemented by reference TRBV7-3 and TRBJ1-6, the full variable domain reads GAGVSQTPSNKVTEKGKYVELRCDPISGHTALYWYRQSLGQGPEFLIYFQGTGAADDSGLPNDRFFAVRPEGSVSTLKIQRTERGDSAVYLCASSLWDREAYNSPLHFGNGTRLTVT.

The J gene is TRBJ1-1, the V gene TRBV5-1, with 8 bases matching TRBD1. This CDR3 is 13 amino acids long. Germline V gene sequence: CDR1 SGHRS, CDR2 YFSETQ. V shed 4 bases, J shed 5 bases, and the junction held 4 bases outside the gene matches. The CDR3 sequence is CASSLDRGTEAFF. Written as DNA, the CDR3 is TGCGCCAGCAGCCTCGACAGGGGTACTGAAGCTTTCTTT.

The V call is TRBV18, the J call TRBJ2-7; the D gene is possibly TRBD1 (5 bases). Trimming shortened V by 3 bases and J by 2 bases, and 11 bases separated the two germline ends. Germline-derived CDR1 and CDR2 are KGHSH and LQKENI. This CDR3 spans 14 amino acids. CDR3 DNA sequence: TGTGCCAGCTCACCTGGGGCCGGACCCTACGAGCAGTACTTC. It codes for CASSPGAGPYEQYF.

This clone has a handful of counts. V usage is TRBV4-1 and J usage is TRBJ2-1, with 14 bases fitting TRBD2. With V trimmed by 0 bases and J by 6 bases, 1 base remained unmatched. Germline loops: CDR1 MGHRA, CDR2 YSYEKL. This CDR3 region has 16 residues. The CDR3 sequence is CASSQEGTSGGNEQFF. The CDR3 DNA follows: TGCGCCAGCAGCCAAGAAGGGACTAGCGGGGGCAATGAGCAGTTCTTC.